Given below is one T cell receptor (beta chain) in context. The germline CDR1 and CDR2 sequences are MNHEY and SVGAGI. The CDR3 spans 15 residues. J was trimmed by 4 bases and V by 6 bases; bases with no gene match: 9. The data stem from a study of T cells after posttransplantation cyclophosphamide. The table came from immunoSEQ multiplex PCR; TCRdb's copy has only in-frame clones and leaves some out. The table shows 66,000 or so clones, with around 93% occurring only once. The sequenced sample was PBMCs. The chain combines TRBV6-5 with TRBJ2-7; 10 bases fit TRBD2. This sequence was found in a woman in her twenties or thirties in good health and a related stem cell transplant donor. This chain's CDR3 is CASRLSAGGPYEQYF. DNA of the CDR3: TGTGCCAGCAGACTTTCAGCGGGGGGGCCTTACGAGCAGTACTTC.